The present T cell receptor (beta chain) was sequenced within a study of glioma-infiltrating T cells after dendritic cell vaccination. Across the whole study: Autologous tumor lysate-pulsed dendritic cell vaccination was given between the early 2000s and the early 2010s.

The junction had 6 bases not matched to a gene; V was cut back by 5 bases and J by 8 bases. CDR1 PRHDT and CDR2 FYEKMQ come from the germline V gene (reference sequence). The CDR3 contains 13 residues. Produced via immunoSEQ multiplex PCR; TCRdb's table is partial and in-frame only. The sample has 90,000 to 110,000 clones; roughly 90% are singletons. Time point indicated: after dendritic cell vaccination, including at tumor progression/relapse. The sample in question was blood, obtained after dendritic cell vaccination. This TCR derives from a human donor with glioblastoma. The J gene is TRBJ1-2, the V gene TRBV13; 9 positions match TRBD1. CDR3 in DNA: TGTGCCAGCAGCGGGACAGGGTCACAAGGCTACACCTTC. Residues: CASSGTGSQGYTF.